This T cell receptor beta chain was found in a study of cytomegalovirus exposure and HLA in healthy donors (dated by TCRdb to the late 2010s). Describing the broader study: An earlier analysis of about 530 of the donors reported 250 to 300 Gb of sequence data and around 110 million unique TCR beta sequences obtained from around 170 million T cells. Roughly 300 gigabases of sequencing data and approximately 80 million unique TCR sequences were included in an early release covering roughly 600 HLA-typed donors. Of the roughly 420 genotyped donors, roughly 76% were placed in the genetic ancestry cluster associated with self-reported Caucasian donors. The study aimed to test whether signatures of past pathogen exposure could be identified by cataloging public T cell receptors. The T cell repertoires of some 670 subjects were profiled by immunosequencing and related to cytomegalovirus serostatus. Along with the roughly 670-subject first cohort, a separate validation cohort of over a hundred different subjects was used. To predict cytomegalovirus infection status, the study brought together high-throughput TCR immunosequencing, statistical association of individual TCRs with disease status, and machine learning. To study patterns of TCR occurrence, a later analysis re-analyzed previously published TCR beta repertoires from 550 to 800 donors and added high-resolution HLA genotyping. Rather than drawing on any new phenotypic data, the later analysis identified candidate immune exposures from TCR beta sequences and the way those sequences occurred across donors. In an earlier analysis of 587 of the donors, high-throughput TCR beta sequencing was used to judge whether each TCR beta V gene segment behaved as functional or pseudogenic. Donor age, sex, ethnicity and CMV serostatus were compiled together with the repertoire data. In a later genetic analysis, genome-wide SNP genotypes for about three fifths of the roughly 670 donors were used, and that subset was treated as a discovery cohort. All discovery cohort repertoires had been generated on a single sequencing platform. Both class I and class II loci were covered by HLA typing, at four-digit resolution. Typing coverage differed by locus: A, B, C, DRB1 and DQB1 were typed in about 629-630 donors, DQA1 in about 500, DPA1 in 600 to 610, and DPB1 in 472. Because of strong linkage in the cohort, a few DR-DQ haplotypes were treated as single units for association and clustering. On average, around 230,000 unique TCR beta nucleotide sequences were sequenced per donor among a few hundred genotyped donors of the cohort, with 15% to 20% of those sequences being non-productive. Findings and caveats that apply to the study as a whole: Most TCR sequences were seen in very few donors, while some public TCRs were found in many individuals. The earlier analysis of 587 of the donors excluded around 17 rarely observed V segments, including chromosome 9 orphons, because counts were too low. A further reported finding was that TCR beta sequences accurately predicted the HLA-A and HLA-B alleles for most subjects in the first cohort. The authors suggested that the approach could potentially be generalized to other disease states and immunological phenotypes. Only TCR beta chains were sequenced in this cohort, and the absence of alpha or paired-chain data limited detectable features. The only immune exposure information available for the cohort was CMV serostatus. At a false discovery rate of 0.05, a later analysis linked under 20,000 TCR beta sequences to specific HLA alleles. Linkage disequilibrium might explain the correlated functional status among segregating V segments, but an unknown experimental factor could not be ruled out. In a later analysis, HLA-associated TCR beta chains were found to be more clonally expanded and to have lower generation probabilities than equally common non-associated chains. In an earlier analysis of some 550 of the donors, most TCR beta V segments were observed in productive rearrangements about 87% or about 30% of the time, broadly matching IMGT annotations. Because the 87-base-pair reads could not distinguish some IMGT-functional V segments, including TRBV6-2 and TRBV6-3, those segments were excluded. Sequencing depth was assumed to be roughly uniform across donors in the presence/absence analyses, though that assumption may not hold. A later analysis reported that several top co-occurrence clusters appeared linked to parvovirus B19, influenza, CMV and Epstein-Barr virus. The classifier was reported to diagnose cytomegalovirus status with high specificity and sensitivity in both the original cohort and the validation cohort. In a later genetic analysis, a missense DCLRE1C variant was associated with V-gene and J-gene trimming of TCR beta chains, and the association was replicated in an independent cohort. When HLA alleles, especially DR and DQ, strongly co-occurred, TCR associations were difficult to assign to individual alleles. In a later analysis, TCR association rates were found to vary across HLA loci, with the most associated TCRs seen for DRB1 alleles and the fewest for HLA-C alleles. A group of highly shared sequence variants was considered likely to be a technical artifact of the sequencing pipeline. Because HLA typing was missing for some donors at each locus, association tests included only the typed subset. A later analysis found that most CMV-associated TCR beta chains appeared HLA-restricted, with HLA associations seemingly driven largely by CMV exposure. Three of the identified cytomegalovirus-associated TCR beta chains were confirmed in vitro to be specific for cytomegalovirus antigens. In a later genetic analysis, fewer N-insertions in productive TCRs were reported among donors in an Asian-associated ancestry cluster than the roughly 640-donor mean. A total of 150 to 200 TCR beta chains were listed by the study as associated with cytomegalovirus.

Inclusive of the bounding cysteine and phenylalanine, the CDR3 is 13 residues long. The read is trimmed to its CDR3 DNA, 39 bases read in frame from base 1. The germline V gene (reference sequence) yields GTSNPN for CDR1 and SVGIG for CDR2. Relative to germline, V is 3 bases shorter and J is 4 bases shorter, with 10 bases between their ends. The library was produced with the immunoSEQ multiplex PCR assay. For the multiplex PCR, a mixture combining 60 forward primers for TCR Vbeta segments and 13 reverse primers for TCR Jbeta segments was used. Amplification of the CDR3 region of rearranged TCR beta genes was performed with a multiplex PCR assay on genomic DNA. The Illumina HiSeq System was used to sequence the amplified TCR beta libraries as 87-base-pair reads. The authors' pipeline ran thus. In a later analysis, 70 million to 95 million unique TCR beta chains were counted across the roughly 610 repertoires, and around 11 million of these chains were shared by at least two donors. A nearest-neighbor algorithm error-corrected the raw reads and collapsed the reads into unique sequences, merging closely related sequences to remove PCR and sequencing errors. Alignment of CDR3 sequences to IMGT reference sequences was used to assign V, D and J gene segments. Each retained sequence needed at least a six-nucleotide match to both a V gene segment and a J gene segment. A rearrangement counted as productive if the CDR3 had no stop codons and remained in frame with V and J, and every other rearrangement counted as non-productive. Following IMGT convention, CDR3 was defined as the stretch from the second conserved V-encoded cysteine up to the conserved J-encoded phenylalanine. The earlier analysis of around 640 of the donors excluded sequences that lacked an unambiguous match to a single V gene segment. In an earlier analysis of 587 of the donors, a V segment was called functional when productive rearrangements were above 56.7%, and segregating when the standard deviation between donors exceeded 5%. A statistical classification framework was built to diagnose cytomegalovirus status from the catalog of TCR beta chain sequences. In a later analysis, V and J genes were assigned by comparing TCR nucleotide sequences against IMGT/GENE-DB human TR gene sequences. The TCRdist pipeline was used in a later analysis to assign CDR3 sequences and most-parsimonious VDJ recombination scenarios. In a later analysis, each TCR beta chain was defined by its CDR3 amino acid sequence together with its V-gene family, and reads lacking a unique V-gene family were excluded. In a later analysis, 550 to 650 highly shared, low-generation-probability nucleotide sequences were removed to address suspected cross-contamination and a sequencing artifact. In a later analysis, a clonal expansion index was calculated for each public chain from normalized within-repertoire ranks of inferred template counts. In a later analysis, generation probabilities were computed using a VDJ recombination model fitted to out-of-frame rearrangements, and the results were checked against IGoR. In a later analysis, hypergeometric tests were used to score TCR-TCR, TCR-HLA and TCR-CMV co-occurrence, with a repertoire-size bias correction applied to TCR pairs. To estimate false discovery rates, a later analysis permuted the HLA or CMV assignments 20 times. In a later analysis, co-occurring TCRs were grouped with DBSCAN, and TCRdist sequence similarity was added when clustering was performed within HLA-allele-positive subsets. Co-occurrence clustering excluded repertoires with fewer than 30,000 or more than 120,000 public chains, plus five with anomalous nucleotide sharing. Not all clones reach the TCRdb copy of this immuneACCESS table, which keeps in-frame sequences only. Checked studies attribute under half of the gap to unresolved V genes and leave the rest unexplained. The V and J calls and clone size are taken from that table; D and trimming were inferred from the DNA. Present in this sample are about 130,000 clones, about 8.5% of which were seen just once. The ten largest clones capture about 5.5% of the sample.

The cohort consisted of approximately 690 healthy bone marrow donors. At the time of sampling, all cohort members were nominally healthy, though unrecorded immune exposures were likely present. The donor tested CMV seronegative, placing the donor among the 352 seronegative members of the cohort. Each donor provided a peripheral blood sample, and peripheral blood mononuclear cells were used for TCR beta sequencing. Genomic DNA was extracted from the blood cell samples with the Qiagen DNeasy Blood Extraction Kit. In its sample, this clone was seen a few times. Its cognate antigen has yet to be identified. One base away there is no much larger clone; base qualities are not given.

Sequenced: PBMCs. The sequence links TRBV30 to TRBJ1-5; a confident D gene designation cannot be given. This clonotype was sampled from a man between 40 and 49 years old in good health and CMV-seronegative. The CDR3 region has the sequence CAWRATENQPQHF. The nucleotide sequence reads TGTGCCTGGAGGGCCACAGAAAATCAGCCCCAGCATTTT.